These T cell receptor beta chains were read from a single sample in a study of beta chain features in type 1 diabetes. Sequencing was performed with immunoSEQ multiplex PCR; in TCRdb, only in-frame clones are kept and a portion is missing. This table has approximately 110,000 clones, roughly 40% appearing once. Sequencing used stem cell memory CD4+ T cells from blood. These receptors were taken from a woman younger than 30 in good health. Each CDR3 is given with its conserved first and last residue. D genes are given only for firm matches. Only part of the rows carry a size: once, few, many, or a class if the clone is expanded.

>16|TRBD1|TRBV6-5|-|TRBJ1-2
CASSYGQRQGNYGYTF
TGTGCCAGCAGTTACGGTCAGCGACAGGGGAACTATGGCTACACCTTC
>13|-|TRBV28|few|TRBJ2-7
CASSSDRPYEQYF
TGTGCCAGCAGTTCTGACAGGCCCTACGAGCAGTACTTC
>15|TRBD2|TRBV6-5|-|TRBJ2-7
CASSPGTSVFYEQYF
TGTGCCAGCAGCCCCGGGACTAGCGTTTTCTACGAGCAGTACTTC
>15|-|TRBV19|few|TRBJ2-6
CASSTLVLGANVLTF
TGTGCCAGTAGTACCCTAGTTCTTGGGGCCAACGTCCTGACTTTC
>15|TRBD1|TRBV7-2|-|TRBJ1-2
CASSKDRGRRYGYTF
TGTGCCAGCAGCAAAGACAGGGGTAGACGCTATGGCTACACCTTC
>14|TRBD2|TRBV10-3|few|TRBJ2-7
CAIRGTSGLDEQYF
TGTGCCATCAGGGGAACTAGCGGGCTCGACGAGCAGTACTTC
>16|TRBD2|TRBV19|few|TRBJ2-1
CASSRTSGRAQNEQFF
TGTGCCAGTAGTAGGACTAGCGGGAGGGCCCAAAATGAGCAGTTCTTC
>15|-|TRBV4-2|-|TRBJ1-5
CASSLDRTGDQPQHF
TGTGCCAGCAGTCTTGACCGCACGGGGGATCAGCCCCAGCATTTT
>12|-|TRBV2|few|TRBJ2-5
CASSVRMETQYF
TGTGCCAGCAGTGTGAGGATGGAGACCCAGTACTTC
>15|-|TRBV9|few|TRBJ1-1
CASSVEVGTSGRAFF
TGTGCCAGCAGCGTAGAGGTAGGGACAAGCGGAAGGGCTTTCTTT
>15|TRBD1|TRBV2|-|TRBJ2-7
CASDPGTGTYYEQYF
TGTGCCAGCGACCCCGGGACAGGGACTTACTACGAGCAGTACTTC
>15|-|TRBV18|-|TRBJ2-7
CASSPIGLASYEQYF
TGTGCCAGCTCACCTATCGGACTCGCCTCCTACGAGCAGTACTTC
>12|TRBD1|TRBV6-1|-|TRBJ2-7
CASMGDSHEQYF
TGTGCCAGCATGGGGGACAGCCACGAGCAGTACTTC
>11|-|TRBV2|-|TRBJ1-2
CASRQYYGYTF
TGTGCCAGCAGACAGTACTATGGCTACACCTTC
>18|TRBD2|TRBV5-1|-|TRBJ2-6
CASSTGLAGVSGANVLTF
TGCGCCAGCAGCACTGGACTAGCGGGAGTATCTGGGGCCAACGTCCTGACTTTC
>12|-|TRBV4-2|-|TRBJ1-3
CASSQAGLAIYF
TGTGCCAGCAGCCAAGCTGGCCTCGCCATATATTTT
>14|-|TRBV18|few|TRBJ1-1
CASSPTGRNTEAFF
TGTGCCAGCTCCCCGACGGGGAGGAACACTGAAGCTTTCTTT
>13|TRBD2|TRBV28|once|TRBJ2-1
CASSLGGGPRRFF
TGTGCCAGCAGTTTAGGGGGGGGACCCAGACGGTTCTTC
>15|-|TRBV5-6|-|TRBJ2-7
CASSSPGGLRYEQYF
TGTGCCAGCAGCTCTCCTGGGGGCTTACGCTACGAGCAGTACTTC
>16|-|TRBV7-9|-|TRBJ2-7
CASSLGGRRSSYEQYF
TGTGCCAGCAGCTTAGGGGGCCGGAGAAGCTCCTACGAGCAGTACTTC
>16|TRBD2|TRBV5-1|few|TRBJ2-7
CASSVRLAGGPYEQYF
TGCGCCAGCAGCGTGAGACTAGCGGGAGGCCCCTACGAGCAGTACTTC
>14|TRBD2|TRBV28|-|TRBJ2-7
CASSTSVGVGEQYF
TGTGCCAGCAGTACTAGCGTGGGAGTGGGGGAGCAGTACTTC
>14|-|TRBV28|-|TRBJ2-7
CASRSPGQGYEQYF
TGTGCCAGCAGGTCCCCTGGGCAGGGCTACGAGCAGTACTTC
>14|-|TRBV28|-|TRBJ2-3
CASNMAGRTDTQYF
TGTGCCAGCAATATGGCAGGGCGCACAGATACGCAGTATTTT
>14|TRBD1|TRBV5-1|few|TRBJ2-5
CASRTGQIQETQYF
TGCGCCAGCAGAACGGGACAGATCCAAGAGACCCAGTACTTC